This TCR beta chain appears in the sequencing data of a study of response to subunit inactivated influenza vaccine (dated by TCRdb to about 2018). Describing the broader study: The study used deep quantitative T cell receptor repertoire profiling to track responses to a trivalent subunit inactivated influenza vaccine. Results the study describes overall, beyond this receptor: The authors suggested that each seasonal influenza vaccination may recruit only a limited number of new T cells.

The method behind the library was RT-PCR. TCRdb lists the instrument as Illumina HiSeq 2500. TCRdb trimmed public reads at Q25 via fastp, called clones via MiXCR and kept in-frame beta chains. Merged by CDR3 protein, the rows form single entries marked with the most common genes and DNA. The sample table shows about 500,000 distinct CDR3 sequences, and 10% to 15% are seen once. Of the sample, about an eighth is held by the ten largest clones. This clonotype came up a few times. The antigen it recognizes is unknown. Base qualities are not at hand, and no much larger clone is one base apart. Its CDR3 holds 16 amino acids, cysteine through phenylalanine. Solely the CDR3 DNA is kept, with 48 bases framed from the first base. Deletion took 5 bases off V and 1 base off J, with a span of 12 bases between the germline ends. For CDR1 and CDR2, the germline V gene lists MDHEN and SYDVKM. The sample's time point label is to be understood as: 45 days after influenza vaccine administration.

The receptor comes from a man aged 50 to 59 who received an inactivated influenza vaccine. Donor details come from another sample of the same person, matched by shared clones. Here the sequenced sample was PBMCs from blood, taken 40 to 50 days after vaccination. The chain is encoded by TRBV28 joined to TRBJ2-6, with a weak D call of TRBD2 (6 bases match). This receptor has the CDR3 CASSSLGLSGANVLTF. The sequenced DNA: TGTGCCAGCAGTAGCCTGGGACTTTCTGGGGCCAACGTCCTGACTTTC.